This TCR beta chain was sequenced in a study of cytomegalovirus exposure and HLA in healthy donors. Regarding the study as a whole: Being indistinguishable, some V segments were excluded, TRBV6-2 and TRBV6-3 among them. The classifier, whose performance was assessed in both the original and validation cohorts, reportedly diagnosed cytomegalovirus status with high specificity and sensitivity. A later analysis showed HLA-associated TCR beta chains outstripping equally common others in clonal expansion. Across donors, presence/absence analyses took sequencing depth to be roughly uniform.

This clone was found once. Its cognate antigen is unknown. With 60 Vbeta and 13 Jbeta primers, the PCR was carried out. Sequencing was performed with immunoSEQ multiplex PCR; in TCRdb, only in-frame clones are kept and a portion is missing. Among around 150,000 clones listed, 70% to 85% were seen once. The CDR3 totals 16 residues. The V end lost 2 bases, the J end lost 0 bases, and 11 bases lay between the germline ends. Germline CDR1 reads MNHNS; CDR2 reads SASEGT. Material: PBMCs. V and J are TRBV6-1 and TRBJ1-5; D is uncertain. The TCR comes from a man between 40 and 49 years old in good health and CMV-seropositive. The CDR3 bases are TGTGCCAGCAGTGAACTAGCAAGCTATAGCAATCAGCCCCAGCATTTT. Translation: CASSELASYSNQPQHF.